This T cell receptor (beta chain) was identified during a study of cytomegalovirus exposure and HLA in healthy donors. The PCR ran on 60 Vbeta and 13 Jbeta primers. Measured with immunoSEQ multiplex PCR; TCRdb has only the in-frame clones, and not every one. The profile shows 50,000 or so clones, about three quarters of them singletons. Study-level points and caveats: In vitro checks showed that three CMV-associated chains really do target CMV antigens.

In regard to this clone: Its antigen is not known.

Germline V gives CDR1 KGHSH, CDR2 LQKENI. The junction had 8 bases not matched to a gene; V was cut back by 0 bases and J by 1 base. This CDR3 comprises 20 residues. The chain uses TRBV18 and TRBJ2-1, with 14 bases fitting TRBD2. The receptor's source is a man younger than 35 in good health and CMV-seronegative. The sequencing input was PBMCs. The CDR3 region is CASSPPPGLAGVESYNEQFF. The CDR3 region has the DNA TGTGCCAGCTCACCACCGCCGGGACTAGCGGGAGTGGAATCCTACAATGAGCAGTTCTTC. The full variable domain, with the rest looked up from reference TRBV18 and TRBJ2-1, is NAGVMQNPRHLVRRRGQEARLRCSPMKGHSHVYWYRQLPEEGLKFMVYLQKENIIDESGMPKERFSAEFPKEGPSILRIQQVVRGDSAAYFCASSPPPGLAGVESYNEQFFGPGTRLTVL.